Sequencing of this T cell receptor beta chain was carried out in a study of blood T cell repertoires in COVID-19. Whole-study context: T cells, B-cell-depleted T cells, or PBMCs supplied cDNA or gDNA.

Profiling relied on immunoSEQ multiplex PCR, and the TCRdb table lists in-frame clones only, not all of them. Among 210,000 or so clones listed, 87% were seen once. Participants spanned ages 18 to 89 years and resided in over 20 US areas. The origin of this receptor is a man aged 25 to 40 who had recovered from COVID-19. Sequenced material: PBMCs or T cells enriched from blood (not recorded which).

The DNA for the CDR3 is TGTGCCAGCAGCTTCGGGACTAGCGGTCCCTTAGAGCAGTTCTTC. Translation: CASSFGTSGPLEQFF. The chain uses TRBV5-4 and TRBJ2-1, with TRBD2 identical over 11 bases. The CDR3 sequence is 15 residues long. Germline CDR1 SGHNT, CDR2 YYREEE (reference sequence). Unmatched junction bases numbered 8, after V lost 2 bases and J lost 10 bases.